This T cell receptor beta chain was identified during a study of blood T cell repertoires in COVID-19. Study details: The origin of the acute and convalescent COVID-19 samples was the United States, Italy and Spain.

Those who participated ranged in age from roughly 18 to 100 years and resided in approximately 26 US areas. Participants' reported clinical history set cohort assignment. Methods used by the authors: Reference gene primer amplification yielded estimated nucleated cell counts. The data were produced by immunoSEQ multiplex PCR, yet TCRdb's version contains in-frame clones alone and is incomplete. V and J calls and clone size come straight from that table; D and trimming were deduced from the DNA. The data show over 130,000 clones, approximately 84% seen once. Germline V gene lookup returns CDR1 SGHVS and CDR2 FQNEAQ. V shed 0 bases, J shed 9 bases, and the junction held 5 bases outside the gene matches. The CDR3 length is 13 residues.

Input material: PBMCs or T cells enriched from blood (not recorded which). This chain joins TRBV7-8 and TRBJ2-7, with 7 bases aligning to TRBD2. The origin of this receptor is a woman in her 50s with acute COVID-19. The CDR3 sequence is CASSLAREMGQYF. CDR3 in DNA: TGTGCCAGCAGCTTAGCGCGGGAGATGGGGCAGTACTTC.